In this sample, the clone carrying this T cell receptor (beta chain) turned up a few times. Its matching antigen is unknown. V was trimmed by 2 bases and J by 2 bases, leaving 10 bases between them. Germline lookup yields CDR1 MDHEN and CDR2 SYDVKM. This CDR3 comprises 14 residues. Treatment reported: randomized to nivolumab then ipilimumab (arm A) or the reverse (arm B). Patients had received no earlier DNA-damaging chemotherapy. The data originate from a study of sequential checkpoint blockade in melanoma. Study background: Both treatment sequences were followed by maintenance nivolumab.

Measured with immunoSEQ multiplex PCR; TCRdb has only the in-frame clones, and not every one. This sample has approximately 4,800 clones, with 20% to 30% found just once. General study findings and limits: T-cell fraction and clonality followed PD-L1 and CD8+ counts, not mutational load.

Material: tumor tissue (inferred from file names), obtained from a patient given nivolumab and ipilimumab in sequence. The gene calls are TRBV28 and TRBJ2-7; D is uncertain. The source of this sequence is a human donor with melanoma. CDR3 loop: CASSLSDGTYEQYF. The CDR3 nucleotides read TGTGCCAGCAGTTTAAGTGATGGGACCTACGAGCAGTACTTC.